This entry lists 6 T cell receptor beta chains sequenced from one sample in a study of T-cell memory formation after mild COVID-19. Each CDR3 protein is one row after TCRdb ran MiXCR on the 5' RACE reads. The table shows roughly 100,000 distinct CDR3 sequences, with 15% to 20% occurring only once. The sequenced sample consisted of PBMCs or a T cell subset sorted from them (not recorded which). Receptors originate from an adult woman who had mild COVID-19 (a few samples of this study predate the infection). Cell type and time point are not known.

The chain uses TRBV12-3 or TRBV12-4 and TRBJ1-1; 9 bases are shared with TRBD1. This CDR3 has 15 residues. The V segment lost 4 bases and the J segment 2 bases; nucleotides outside the gene matches: 5. Here the CDR3 DNA reads TGTGCCAGCAGTTCGTCACAGGGGGCCAACACTGAAGCTTTCTTT. Translated, it gives CASSSSQGANTEAFF.

The chain uses TRBV5-1 and TRBJ2-5; weak D call: TRBD1 (6 bases). Deletions cut 5 bases from V and 7 bases from J, with 15 bases between. Germline-derived CDR1 and CDR2 are SGHRS and YFSETQ. CDR3 length: 13 residues. The CDR3 is CASRTTGMGTQYF. CDR3 sequence (DNA): TGCGCCAGCAGGACGACAGGAATGGGGACCCAGTACTTC.

The chain is built from TRBV29-1 and TRBJ2-3, with D tentatively TRBD1 or TRBD2 (5 bases each). The ends were cut back, 7 bases at V and 1 base at J, with 18 bases in the middle. Germline V gives CDR1 SQVTM, CDR2 ANQGSEA. This CDR3 has 15 residues. Here the CDR3 DNA reads TGCAGCGCTCTACCCTGGGACGGCGGCACAGATACGCAGTATTTT. It codes for CSALPWDGGTDTQYF.

The V and J genes are TRBV4-2 and TRBJ2-3; the D gene is possibly TRBD2 (6 bases). Per the germline V gene, CDR1 is LGHNA and CDR2 is YNFKEQ. The CDR3 length is 15 residues. V lost 0 bases to trimming and J lost 5 bases, with 12 bases between them. The CDR3 loop is CASSQDSLGGDTQYF. The CDR3 DNA reads TGTGCCAGCAGCCAAGATTCCCTGGGGGGAGATACGCAGTATTTT.

The V and J genes are TRBV12-3 or TRBV12-4 and TRBJ2-3, with TRBD2 matching 11 bases. V lost 4 bases and J lost 4; bases outside the gene matches: 4. The CDR3 covers 15 residues. CDR3 sequence reads: CASSSGTSGADTQYF. The CDR3 nucleotides are TGTGCCAGCAGTTCCGGGACTAGCGGAGCAGATACGCAGTATTTT.

The rearrangement links TRBV12-3 or TRBV12-4 to TRBJ2-1; D gene uncertain. This CDR3 is built from 13 residues. Trimming cost V 4 bases and J 8 bases, with 12 bases left between them. CDR3 sequence reads: CASSSPFRDEQFF. CDR3 nucleotide sequence: TGTGCCAGCAGTTCCCCCTTCCGCGATGAGCAGTTCTTC.